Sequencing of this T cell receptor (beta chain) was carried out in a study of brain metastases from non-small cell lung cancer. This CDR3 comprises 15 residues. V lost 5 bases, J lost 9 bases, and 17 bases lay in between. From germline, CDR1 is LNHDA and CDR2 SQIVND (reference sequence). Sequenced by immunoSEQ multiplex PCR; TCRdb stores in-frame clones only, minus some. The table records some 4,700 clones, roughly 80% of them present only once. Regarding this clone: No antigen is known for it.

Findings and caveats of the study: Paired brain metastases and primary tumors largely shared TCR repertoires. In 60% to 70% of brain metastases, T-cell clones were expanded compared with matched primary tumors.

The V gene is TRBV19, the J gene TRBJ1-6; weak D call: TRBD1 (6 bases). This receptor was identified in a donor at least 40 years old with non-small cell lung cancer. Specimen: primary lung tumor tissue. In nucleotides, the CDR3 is TGTGCCAGTAGTGCACCTCCGGGGGGCAGTTCACCCCTCCACTTT. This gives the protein CASSAPPGGSSPLHF.